One and the same sample provided the 30 T cell receptor beta chains below, sequenced in a study of blood T cell repertoires in COVID-19. Here immunoSEQ multiplex PCR was the method, and the copy in TCRdb shows in-frame clones only, minus some. The table lists roughly 54,000 clones, around 86% of them singletons. The sequencing sample was made of peripheral blood. The origin of the receptors is an older woman with acute or convalescent COVID-19.

V gene TRBV3-1 (or the pseudogene TRBV3-2) combines with J gene TRBJ1-5; maybe TRBD1 (6 bases). Germline V lookup: CDR1 LGHDT, CDR2 YNNKEL (reference sequence). The V end was cut by 2 bases, the J end by 7 bases, with 12 bases between. The CDR3 is 14 amino acids. DNA of the CDR3: TGTGCCAGCAGCCAAACACAGGGTCGACAGCCCCAGCATTTT. Translated, it gives CASSQTQGRQPQHF.

The V gene is TRBV30, the J gene TRBJ1-1, with D maybe TRBD1 (5 bases). The germline V gene has CDR1 GTSNPN and CDR2 SVGIG (reference sequence). The CDR3 has 14 amino acids. V was clipped by 4 bases and J by 11 bases, with 23 bases between them. The CDR3 bases are TGTGCCTGGAATCCGGGTCCAGGGTCGAATCAGGCTTTCTTT. The encoded protein is CAWNPGPGSNQAFF.

The V and J genes are TRBV27 and TRBJ1-6; perhaps TRBD1 as D (5 bases). The germline V gene encodes CDR1 MNHEY and CDR2 SMNVEV (reference sequence). The CDR3 runs to 15 residues. Trimming shortened V by 8 bases and J by 4 bases, and 15 bases separated the two germline ends. The CDR3 DNA reads TGTGCCAGCGCACCGGAGACAGCTTATAATTCACCCCTCCACTTT. Protein sequence: CASAPETAYNSPLHF.

The chain joins TRBV7-2 to TRBJ2-2, with 8 bases lining up with TRBD2. Germline lookup yields CDR1 SGHTA and CDR2 FQGNSA. This CDR3 spans 16 amino acids. V was pared by 5 bases and J by 6 bases, with 11 bases of the junction left unmatched. The CDR3 is CASSATSGWTPGELFF. The CDR3 nucleotides are TGTGCCAGCAGCGCCACTAGCGGTTGGACCCCCGGGGAGCTGTTTTTT.

J is TRBJ2-1 and V is TRBV11-3; D is possibly TRBD2 (5 bases). The V gene lost 4 bases and the J gene lost 5 bases, with 15 bases spanning the gap. There are 15 residues in the CDR3. Germline V gene sequence: CDR1 SGHNT, CDR2 YENEEA. The CDR3 nucleotides are TGTGCCAGCAGCTCCCGGATGGCGGGTGACAATGAGCAGTTCTTC. Its translation: CASSSRMAGDNEQFF.

By its share, this clone is large. This chain links TRBV18 with TRBJ2-2; D perhaps matches TRBD2 (6 bases). The CDR3 extends over 17 amino acids. Germline CDR1 KGHSH, CDR2 LQKENI. V was clipped by 6 bases and J by 4 bases, with 21 bases between them. CDR3 amino acids: CASSRSGVGDFTGELFF. The CDR3 region has the DNA TGTGCCAGCTCCCGCTCGGGGGTTGGAGACTTCACCGGGGAGCTGTTTTTT. Full variable domain (missing parts from reference TRBV18 and TRBJ2-2): NAGVMQNPRHLVRRRGQEARLRCSPMKGHSHVYWYRQLPEEGLKFMVYLQKENIIDESGMPKERFSAEFPKEGPSILRIQQVVRGDSAAYFCASSRSGVGDFTGELFFGEGSRLTVL.

V gene TRBV19 combines with J gene TRBJ1-5; 9 nucleotides line up with TRBD1. The CDR3 contains 15 residues. Trimming at V came to 7 bases and at J to 6 bases, leaving 10 bases not matched to a gene. Germline loops: CDR1 LNHDA, CDR2 SQIVND (reference sequence). The CDR3 nucleotides are TGTGCCAGTAATAAGCCGGGACAGGGATTTCAGCCCCAGCATTTT. Residues: CASNKPGQGFQPQHF.

This chain joins TRBV27 and TRBJ2-1, with TRBD1 as a possible D gene (5 bases). Germline V lookup: CDR1 MNHEY, CDR2 SMNVEV (reference sequence). Trimming removed 0 bases at V and 7 bases at J, with 10 bases between. The CDR3 has 14 residues. CDR3 coding DNA: TGTGCCAGCAGTTTATCTCCAGGGTGGAATGAGCAGTTCTTC. Its translation: CASSLSPGWNEQFF.

V usage is TRBV6-5 and J usage is TRBJ1-6; D uncertain. The CDR3 covers 12 residues. Germline assignment: CDR1 MNHEY and CDR2 SVGAGI. V lost 5 bases to trimming and J lost 7 bases, with 6 bases between them. CDR3 amino acids: CASSNRNSPLHF. DNA of the CDR3: TGTGCCAGCAGTAACCGGAATTCACCCCTCCACTTT.

The J gene is TRBJ1-2, the V gene TRBV9, with D maybe TRBD1 (6 bases). V was clipped by 1 base and J by 8 bases, with 21 bases between them. Germline values: CDR1 SGDLS, CDR2 YYNGEE. This CDR3 has 16 amino acids. The CDR3 loop reads CASSVNPGAGIGGYTF. The DNA for the CDR3 is TGTGCCAGCAGCGTAAATCCAGGGGCAGGGATCGGCGGCTACACCTTC.

V gene TRBV9 combines with J gene TRBJ1-1, with 11 bases identical to TRBD1. The CDR3 contains 14 residues. Trimming cost V 4 bases and J 4 bases; bases outside gene matches: 3. CDR1 is SGDLS, CDR2 YYNGEE, per germline. CDR3 DNA: TGTGCCAGCAGCCCGGGACAGGGGGGCACTGAAGCTTTCTTT. The encoded protein is CASSPGQGGTEAFF. The full variable domain, in which reference TRBV9 and TRBJ1-1 provide the parts outside the CDR3, is DSGVTQTPKHLITATGQRVTLRCSPRSGDLSVYWYQQSLDQGLQFLIQYYNGEERAKGNILERFSAQQFPDLHSELNLSSLELGDSALYFCASSPGQGGTEAFFGQGTRLTVV.

This chain uses TRBV6-5 with TRBJ1-6; D gene unclear. There are 15 residues in the CDR3. Per germline, CDR1 MNHEY and CDR2 SVGAGI. Between the trimmed V and J ends, which lost 5 bases and 6 bases, there was a span of 14 bases. Written as DNA, the CDR3 is TGTGCCAGCAGTCCCGTACTGAGGAGTAATTCACCCCTCCACTTT. Translating gives CASSPVLRSNSPLHF.

The rearrangement uses TRBV7-9 and TRBJ2-2; 11 nucleotides align to TRBD1. The CDR3 covers 15 residues. Germline V gene lookup returns CDR1 SEHNR and CDR2 FQNEAQ (reference sequence). V lost 8 bases and J lost 9; bases outside the gene matches: 11. The CDR3 coding sequence is TGTGCCAGCGGCTCCCGGGACAGGGGGAGGAGGGAGCTGTTTTTT. This encodes CASGSRDRGRRELFF.

V gene TRBV19 combines with J gene TRBJ2-7, with 11 bases that match TRBD2. The germline V gene has CDR1 LNHDA and CDR2 SQIVND (reference sequence). V lost 4 bases, J lost 3 bases, and 8 bases stayed unmatched. The CDR3 is 16 amino acids. This CDR3 reads CASSTVGTSGGYEQYF. Here the CDR3 DNA reads TGTGCCAGTAGTACGGTCGGCACTAGCGGGGGCTACGAGCAGTACTTC.

The J gene is TRBJ1-3, the V gene TRBV5-1; possibly TRBD1 for D (5 bases). The CDR3 runs to 15 residues. V lost 5 bases and J 2 bases, leaving 14 bases between the germline ends. Germline V lookup: CDR1 SGHRS, CDR2 YFSETQ. Written as DNA, the CDR3 is TGCGCCAGCAGTGGCGGAGCACAGGCTGGAAACACCATATATTTT. Its translation is CASSGGAQAGNTIYF.

The gene calls are TRBV6-5 and TRBJ1-2; 7 bases fit TRBD1. CDR1 and CDR2 (germline): MNHEY, SVGAGI. After removal of 5 bases from V and 8 bases from J, the junction contained 11 bases not matched to a gene. The CDR3 sequence is 14 residues long. CDR3 DNA: TGTGCCAGCAGTCCCTATACAGGGGCTGGAGGCTACACCTTC. Amino acids: CASSPYTGAGGYTF.

The genes are TRBV2 and TRBJ1-5; 11 bases fit TRBD1. From germline, CDR1 is SNHLY and CDR2 FYNNEI. Losses at the gene ends were 4 bases for V and 5 bases for J; bases not matched to a gene: 4. The CDR3 has 15 residues. DNA of the CDR3: TGTGCCAGCAGTGGGGACAGGGGGTTTCATCAGCCCCAGCATTTT. It translates to CASSGDRGFHQPQHF.

V gene TRBV28 combines with J gene TRBJ2-7; 9 nucleotides agree with TRBD1. The CDR3 sequence is 16 residues long. After removal of 7 bases from V and 0 bases from J, the junction contained 10 bases not matched to a gene. Germline loops: CDR1 MDHEN, CDR2 SYDVKM. CDR3 nucleotides: TGTGCCAGCATCCGGGGACAGGGATTGGGCTCCTACGAGCAGTACTTC. Translated: CASIRGQGLGSYEQYF.

This clone is judged medium-sized. The rearrangement uses TRBV9 and TRBJ2-1, with a tentative D call TRBD1 (6 bases). Germline CDR1 SGDLS, CDR2 YYNGEE. The CDR3 is 15 amino acids. The V and J ends lost 4 bases and 5 bases respectively, with 16 bases between them. CDR3 coding DNA: TGTGCCAGCAGCCCCCTGGGGGACACTCACAATGAGCAGTTCTTC. Its translation is CASSPLGDTHNEQFF.

This clone has just a few counts. The chain carries TRBV6-5 and TRBJ1-2; 8 positions agree with TRBD1. The junction had 6 bases not matched to a gene; V was cut back by 5 bases and J by 7 bases. From germline, CDR1 is MNHEY and CDR2 SVGAGI. CDR3 length: 13 residues. This CDR3 reads CASSRTGRRGYTF. CDR3 bases: TGTGCCAGCAGTCGGACAGGGCGTCGTGGCTACACCTTC.

The rearrangement joins TRBV4-1 to TRBJ1-2; D unresolved. The germline V and J ends were trimmed by 5 bases and 4 bases, with 14 bases remaining between them. Germline values: CDR1 MGHRA, CDR2 YSYEKL. This CDR3 spans 14 amino acids. The CDR3 region has the DNA TGCGCCAGCAGCGCACCGGGTCGGGGCTATGGCTACACCTTC. Protein: CASSAPGRGYGYTF.

This chain connects TRBV13 to TRBJ1-2; TRBD1 agrees at 8 bases. The V gene's germline CDR1 is PRHDT and CDR2 FYEKMQ (reference sequence). CDR3 length: 14 amino acids. J gave up 3 bases and V 6 bases, and 6 bases lay outside the gene matches. CDR3 in amino acids: CASRRDRHHYGYTF. The DNA for the CDR3 is TGTGCCAGCAGGAGGGACAGGCATCACTATGGCTACACCTTC. Full variable domain (outside the CDR3, taken from reference TRBV13 and TRBJ1-2): AAGVIQSPRHLIKEKRETATLKCYPIPRHDTVYWYQQGPGQDPQFLISFYEKMQSDKGSIPDRFSAQQFSDYHSELNMSSLELGDSALYFCASRRDRHHYGYTFGSGTRLTVV.

The chain is built from TRBV6-5 and TRBJ1-1; no definite D call. The germline CDR1 and CDR2 sequences are MNHEY and SVGAGI. This CDR3 comprises 16 residues. Trimming shortened V by 0 bases and J by 4 bases, and 15 bases separated the two germline ends. DNA for the CDR3: TGTGCCAGCAGTTACTCGCTGAGAGGGTCGGGCACTGAAGCTTTCTTT. Translation: CASSYSLRGSGTEAFF.

The chain uses TRBV9 and TRBJ2-4; possible D gene TRBD1, 5 bases. Germline V gene lookup returns CDR1 SGDLS and CDR2 YYNGEE. Trimming stripped 0 bases from V and 7 bases from J, with 17 bases between. The CDR3 loop spans 16 amino acids. The CDR3 DNA sequence: TGTGCCAGCAGCGTAGCGTCCAGGGCAGGGCGGAACATTCAGTACTTC. Amino acids: CASSVASRAGRNIQYF.

A few counts support this clone. The genes are TRBV28 and TRBJ1-5; TRBD1 aligns across 10 bases. The CDR3 loop spans 16 amino acids. Germline V gene sequence: CDR1 MDHEN, CDR2 SYDVKM. V dropped 6 bases and J dropped 9; count of bases not matched to a gene: 14. CDR3 residues: CASRAGTGALQWPQHF. DNA of the CDR3: TGTGCCAGCAGAGCGGGGACAGGGGCTTTACAATGGCCCCAGCATTTT.

This chain joins TRBV29-1 and TRBJ1-1; tentative D call: TRBD1 (5 bases). The CDR3 sequence is 12 residues long. CDR1 and CDR2 from the germline V gene are SQVTM and ANQGSEA. The germline V and J ends were trimmed by 7 bases and 4 bases, with 13 bases remaining between them. CDR3 sequence: CSAHAGITEAFF. CDR3 bases: TGCAGCGCCCACGCAGGGATCACTGAAGCTTTCTTT.

The V and J genes are TRBV5-1 and TRBJ2-1, with D possibly being TRBD1 (7 bases). Deletions cut 5 bases from V and 1 base from J, with 19 bases between. The CDR3 totals 17 residues. From germline, CDR1 is SGHRS and CDR2 YFSETQ. This chain's CDR3 is CASRGRGSGGSYNEQFF. The CDR3, as DNA: TGCGCCAGCAGAGGGCGGGGTTCAGGGGGATCCTACAATGAGCAGTTCTTC. Variable domain in full (rest from reference TRBV5-1 and TRBJ2-1): KAGVTQTPRYLIKTRGQQVTLSCSPISGHRSVSWYQQTPGQGLQFLFEYFSETQRNKGNFPGRFSGRQFSNSRSEMNVSTLELGDSALYLCASRGRGSGGSYNEQFFGPGTRLTVL.

CDR3 residues: CASSPITPWSDVLTF. The CDR3 bases are TGTGCCAGCAGTCCCATAACCCCATGGAGTGACGTCCTGACTTTC. V gene TRBV27 combines with J gene TRBJ2-6; D not resolved. The CDR3 extends over 15 amino acids. V dropped 5 bases and J dropped 11 bases, with 19 bases sitting between them. CDR1 is MNHEY and CDR2 is SMNVEV in the germline V gene (reference sequence).

This chain links TRBV28 with TRBJ2-3, with D tentatively TRBD2 (7 bases). Trimming left V 6 bases short and J 2 bases short, with 18 bases between. Germline V gives CDR1 MDHEN, CDR2 SYDVKM. The CDR3 runs 16 residues. The CDR3 loop is CASSSPLGGDTDTQYF. The DNA for the CDR3 is TGTGCCAGCAGCTCTCCCTTAGGGGGGGACACAGATACGCAGTATTTT.

CDR3 in DNA: TGTGCCTGGAGTGTACTTCTAGCGGGAGTAGGGCAGACCCAGTACTTC. This gives the protein CAWSVLLAGVGQTQYF. This chain connects TRBV30 to TRBJ2-5; TRBD2 agrees at 10 bases. CDR1 GTSNPN and CDR2 SVGIG come from the germline V gene (reference sequence). J lost 6 bases, V lost 0 bases, and 10 bases had no gene match. The length of the CDR3 is 16 residues.